These 26 T cell receptor beta chains share one sample of origin, sequenced in a study of blood T cell repertoires in COVID-19. Using immunoSEQ multiplex PCR, the repertoire was profiled, and TCRdb retains in-frame clones only, with some absent. The data hold roughly 180,000 clones, with roughly 79% observed a single time. The source material was peripheral blood. These receptors all stem from a man aged 60 to 75 with active or convalescent COVID-19.

This chain joins TRBV18 and TRBJ1-1, with 10 bases that match TRBD1. The V and J ends lost 2 bases and 11 bases, in that order; junction bases with no gene match: 11. CDR1 and CDR2 (germline): KGHSH, LQKENI. This CDR3 spans 15 amino acids. The CDR3 loop is CASSPRQGAKLEAFF. DNA for the CDR3: TGTGCCAGCTCACCAAGACAGGGGGCTAAATTAGAGGCTTTCTTT.

The genes are TRBV19 and TRBJ2-7, with 10 positions matching TRBD1. CDR1 and CDR2 from the germline V gene are LNHDA and SQIVND (reference sequence). This CDR3 has 16 amino acids. V shed 4 bases and J 5 bases; nucleotides not matched to a gene: 11. The CDR3 is CASSTYQGQGIDEQYF. The DNA of the CDR3 is TGTGCCAGTAGTACCTACCAGGGACAGGGGATCGACGAGCAGTACTTC.

The V and J genes are TRBV15 and TRBJ2-7; TRBD2 might be the D (6 bases). The CDR3 runs 14 residues. V was shortened by 10 bases and J by 6 bases, with 22 bases between the two germline ends. Germline V CDR1 and CDR2: LNHNV, YYDKDF (reference sequence). CDR3 coding DNA: TGTGCCAGCCGGGACGGGGGACTCCTTGGCGAGCAGTACTTC. It specifies CASRDGGLLGEQYF.

The chain joins TRBV5-1 to TRBJ2-6, with D hard to call. This CDR3 is built from 14 residues. Germline V gene data show CDR1 as SGHRS and CDR2 as YFSETQ. Deletions cut 0 bases from V and 2 bases from J, with 3 bases between. For the CDR3, the DNA is TGCGCCAGCAGCTTGGCCACTGGGGCCAACGTCCTGACTTTC. Translated: CASSLATGANVLTF.

This clone has only one observation. The gene calls are TRBV6-2 or TRBV6-3 and TRBJ1-1, with D tentatively TRBD1 (5 bases). Trimming shortened V by 4 bases and J by 0 bases, and 9 bases separated the two germline ends. Germline CDR1 MNHEY, CDR2 SVGEGT. The CDR3 is made up of 14 amino acids. In DNA form, the CDR3 reads TGTGCCAGCAGTTTCGGGGGAATGAACACTGAAGCTTTCTTT. Protein product: CASSFGGMNTEAFF.

J is TRBJ2-1 and V is TRBV4-3, with no clear D. CDR1 LGHNA and CDR2 YSLEER come from the germline V gene. Trimming pared 0 bases from V and 4 bases from J, leaving 7 bases between. This CDR3 has 14 residues. CDR3: CASSQDAGYNEQFF. The DNA of the CDR3 is TGCGCCAGCAGCCAAGATGCCGGTTACAATGAGCAGTTCTTC.

This clone was counted only a few times. V usage is TRBV24-1 and J usage is TRBJ1-5, with a weak D call TRBD1 (6 bases). The CDR3 consists of 16 residues. CDR1 is KGHDR and CDR2 is SFDVKD in the germline V gene. Trimming stripped 3 bases from V and 1 base from J, with 12 bases between. DNA for the CDR3: TGTGCCACCAGTGATGGGGGGGCTATAAGCAATCAGCCCCAGCATTTT. The encoded protein is CATSDGGAISNQPQHF.

V and J are TRBV14 and TRBJ1-2; D is perhaps TRBD1 (6 bases). CDR3 size: 13 residues. Looked up from germline, CDR1 is SGHDN and CDR2 is FVKESK. The V end was cut by 7 bases, the J end by 2 bases, with 11 bases between. As DNA, the CDR3 is TGTGCCAGCAACCCAGGGGCCAACTATGGCTACACCTTC. It yields the protein CASNPGANYGYTF.

The chain carries TRBV5-1 and TRBJ2-2; TRBD1 agrees at 10 bases. V dropped 1 base and J dropped 6; count of bases not matched to a gene: 6. The CDR3 sequence is 16 residues long. The germline V gene encodes CDR1 SGHRS and CDR2 YFSETQ. The CDR3 loop is CASSLFPGQGPGELFF. The CDR3 bases are TGCGCCAGCAGCTTGTTTCCGGGACAGGGGCCCGGGGAGCTGTTTTTT.

The V and J genes are TRBV24-1 and TRBJ2-1; the match to TRBD1 covers 11 bases. The V segment lost 3 bases and the J segment 5 bases; nucleotides outside the gene matches: 5. The CDR3 covers 16 residues. Germline V lookup: CDR1 KGHDR, CDR2 SFDVKD. The DNA of the CDR3 is TGTGCCACCAGTGATAGGACAGGGGGCGTCGACAATGAGCAGTTCTTC. It encodes CATSDRTGGVDNEQFF.

The rearrangement uses TRBV25-1 and TRBJ1-4; D might be TRBD1 (6 bases). The CDR3 totals 14 residues. Germline CDR1 and CDR2: MGHDK and SYGVNS. Trimming shortened V by 4 bases and J by 8 bases, and 14 bases separated the two germline ends. CDR3 residues: CASSGTGYREKLFF. In nucleotides, the CDR3 is TGTGCCAGCAGTGGAACAGGGTATCGAGAAAAACTGTTTTTT.

The rearrangement links TRBV6-5 to TRBJ2-1, with 11 nucleotides matching TRBD2. Trimming cost V 6 bases and J 9 bases; bases outside gene matches: 10. The CDR3 length is 15 residues. Germline lookup yields CDR1 MNHEY and CDR2 SVGAGI. The CDR3 DNA sequence: TGTGCCAGCAGACGACGTCCTAGCGGGAGGATTGAGCAGTTCTTC. Translating it yields CASRRRPSGRIEQFF.

This clone was detected a few times. V gene TRBV5-1 combines with J gene TRBJ2-3; TRBD1 matches 10 bases. CDR3 length: 16 amino acids. Germline V gene data show CDR1 as SGHRS and CDR2 as YFSETQ. The trim removed 2 bases at V and 5 bases at J, leaving 8 bases unmatched. CDR3 region: CASSFHRDRGRDTQYF. CDR3 DNA sequence: TGCGCCAGCAGCTTCCACCGGGACAGGGGAAGAGATACGCAGTATTTT.

V and J are TRBV28 and TRBJ2-1; perhaps TRBD2 as D (5 bases). The CDR3 length is 14 residues. Per the germline V gene, CDR1 is MDHEN and CDR2 is SYDVKM. The V gene lost 5 bases and the J gene lost 11 bases, with 19 bases spanning the gap. This CDR3 reads CASSPPGRARKQFF. The DNA of the CDR3 is TGTGCCAGCAGTCCCCCGGGAAGGGCCAGGAAGCAGTTCTTC.

This CDR3 reads CASSLPGDRVHEQYF. CDR3 in DNA: TGTGCCAGCAGTTTGCCCGGGGACAGGGTCCACGAGCAGTACTTC. This chain uses TRBV28 with TRBJ2-7; 9 nucleotides match TRBD1. CDR3 length: 15 amino acids. CDR1 and CDR2 (germline): MDHEN, SYDVKM. Germline trimming cut 3 bases from V and 5 bases from J; bases unmatched to any gene: 8.

This clone appeared a few times. The J gene is TRBJ2-3, the V gene TRBV5-1; 10 nucleotides align to TRBD2. Germline CDR1 SGHRS, CDR2 YFSETQ. Trimming removed 6 bases from V and 3 bases from J; junction bases left unmatched: 10. The CDR3 runs 16 residues. The chain's CDR3 is CASMSFGLAVTDTQYF. CDR3 sequence (DNA): TGCGCCAGCATGAGTTTCGGACTAGCGGTGACAGATACGCAGTATTTT.

This chain connects TRBV25-1 to TRBJ2-7; tentatively, D is TRBD2 (6 bases). V was trimmed by 4 bases and J by 0 bases, leaving 13 bases between them. In germline, CDR1 is MGHDK, CDR2 SYGVNS. The CDR3 is 15 amino acids. As DNA, the CDR3 is TGTGCCAGCAGTGGTCTGGCGGGGCCCTCCTACGAGCAGTACTTC. Translated: CASSGLAGPSYEQYF.

This clone showed up many times. The chain couples TRBV13 to TRBJ2-7; a weak D match, TRBD2 (6 bases). This CDR3 has 15 residues. V shed 5 bases and J shed 3 bases, with 17 bases lying between them. Germline V CDR1 and CDR2: PRHDT, FYEKMQ (reference sequence). The CDR3 DNA reads TGTGCCAGCAGCCCGTCCGGGAGCCGTGTCTACGAGCAGTACTTC. Its translation is CASSPSGSRVYEQYF. The full variable domain, in which reference TRBV13 and TRBJ2-7 provide the parts outside the CDR3, is AAGVIQSPRHLIKEKRETATLKCYPIPRHDTVYWYQQGPGQDPQFLISFYEKMQSDKGSIPDRFSAQQFSDYHSELNMSSLELGDSALYFCASSPSGSRVYEQYFGPGTRLTVT.

J is TRBJ2-6 and V is TRBV5-4; possible D gene TRBD1, 5 bases. Trimming removed 3 bases at V and 0 bases at J, with 7 bases between. Per the germline V gene, CDR1 is SGHNT and CDR2 is YYREEE (reference sequence). This CDR3 spans 15 amino acids. CDR3 in DNA: TGTGCCAGCAGCTACAGGAGCTCTGGGGCCAACGTCCTGACTTTC. It specifies CASSYRSSGANVLTF. Full variable domain (rest looked up from reference TRBV5-4 and TRBJ2-6): ETGVTQSPTHLIKTRGQQVTLRCSSQSGHNTVSWYQQALGQGPQFIFQYYREEENGRGNFPPRFSGLQFPNYSSELNVNALELDDSALYLCASSYRSSGANVLTFGAGSRLTVL.

In this sample, this clone turned up a few times. This chain connects TRBV14 to TRBJ2-2, with TRBD2 matching 8 bases. V lost 0 bases, J lost 0 bases, and 6 bases stayed unmatched. Germline lookup yields CDR1 SGHDN and CDR2 FVKESK. The CDR3 loop spans 18 amino acids. As DNA, the CDR3 is TGTGCCAGCAGCCAAGATTTTTCGGGAGGGCCGAACACCGGGGAGCTGTTTTTT. Residues: CASSQDFSGGPNTGELFF.

The chain recombines TRBV18 with TRBJ2-7; weak D call: TRBD2 (6 bases). V gave up 3 bases and J gave up 5 bases, with 17 bases separating them. CDR1 and CDR2 from the germline V gene are KGHSH and LQKENI. The CDR3 covers 15 residues. CDR3 in DNA: TGTGCCAGCTCACCGCAGACAGCGGGCCTCCACGAGCAGTACTTC. Protein sequence: CASSPQTAGLHEQYF.

V gene TRBV7-2 combines with J gene TRBJ2-1; 7 nucleotides line up with TRBD2. The V gene end was trimmed by 5 bases and the J gene end by 6 bases; junction bases not matched to a gene: 10. The CDR3 covers 15 residues. In germline, CDR1 is SGHTA, CDR2 FQGNSA. The CDR3 nucleotides are TGTGCCAGCAGCCCGTACGGGAGGCCCGCCAATGAGCAGTTCTTC. Its protein product is CASSPYGRPANEQFF.

V gene TRBV10-3 combines with J gene TRBJ2-7; TRBD1 agrees at 10 bases. V was pared by 11 bases and J by 6 bases, with 10 bases of the junction left unmatched. The CDR3 sequence is 13 residues long. Germline V gives CDR1 ENHRY, CDR2 SYGVKD. The CDR3 region is CAVSGTGVSEQYF. CDR3 nucleotides: TGTGCCGTATCCGGGACAGGGGTAAGCGAGCAGTACTTC.

The gene calls are TRBV7-3 and TRBJ2-7; D is ambiguous. In germline, CDR1 is SGHTA, CDR2 FQGTGA. This CDR3 spans 13 amino acids. V lost 6 bases and J 3 bases, leaving 12 bases between the germline ends. The CDR3 loop reads CASSSARGYEQYF. The CDR3 DNA is TGTGCCAGCAGTTCCGCAAGAGGCTACGAGCAGTACTTC.

The rearrangement links TRBV28 to TRBJ2-7; TRBD2 is a possible D gene (6 bases). V lost 6 bases to trimming and J lost 4 bases, with 10 bases between them. CDR1 and CDR2 from the germline V gene are MDHEN and SYDVKM. The CDR3 has 12 amino acids. CDR3 nucleotides: TGTGCCAGCAGCCCGGGACTTTACGAGCAGTACTTC. Amino acids: CASSPGLYEQYF. Full variable domain (rest looked up from reference TRBV28 and TRBJ2-7): DVKVTQSSRYLVKRTGEKVFLECVQDMDHENMFWYRQDPGLGLRLIYFSYDVKMKEKGDIPEGYSVSREKKERFSLILESASTNQTSMYLCASSPGLYEQYFGPGTRLTVT.

The rearrangement links TRBV10-3 to TRBJ2-5; tentatively, D is TRBD1 (5 bases). The CDR3 runs 14 residues. V was pared by 2 bases and J by 5 bases, with 12 bases between. Germline CDR1 is ENHRY and CDR2 is SYGVKD. The CDR3 DNA sequence: TGTGCCATCAGTGAGCTGCAGGGTGGGGAGACCCAGTACTTC. This gives the protein CAISELQGGETQYF.